The rows below give T cell receptor beta chains drawn from one sample of a study of identical twins. TCRdb reprocessed the 5' RACE reads via MiXCR and lists one record per CDR3 protein. The table has roughly 700,000 distinct CDR3 sequences, 8.5% to 9.5% seen once; the top ten hold 0.85% to 1%. The data were also submitted as part of a second study, on yellow fever vaccine responses in identical twins.

Specimen: PBMCs. All receptors come from a woman aged 18-29 years in good health. Each CDR3 is given with its conserved first and last residue. The D gene is left open where the match is weak. The size entry is marked missing in some rows and otherwise reads once, few, many or a size class.

CDR3nt,CDR3aa,d_gene,abundance,v_gene,j_gene
TGTACCACCAGGAGGACAGGGGGCGGTGAGCAGTTCTTC,CTTRRTGGGEQFF,TRBD1,-,TRBV15,TRBJ2-1
TGTGCCAGCAGTTCCGCCGGGACACCTGAGCAGTTCTTC,CASSSAGTPEQFF,-,-,TRBV27,TRBJ2-1
TGCAGTGCTTTCGGTAGCGGCACTAGCACAGATACGCAGTATTTT,CSAFGSGTSTDTQYF,-,few,TRBV20-1,TRBJ2-3
TGTGCCAGCAGCTTGGTGGGACAGGTCATGAACACTGAAGCTTTCTTT,CASSLVGQVMNTEAFF,TRBD1,-,TRBV5-5,TRBJ1-1
TGTGCCAGCTGTTGGACAGGGGACTACGAGCAGTACTTC,CASCWTGDYEQYF,TRBD1,many,TRBV2,TRBJ2-7
TGCGCCAGCAGCTCCACAGGGGGCCTGCACACCGGGGAGCTGTTTTTT,CASSSTGGLHTGELFF,TRBD1,many,TRBV5-1,TRBJ2-2
TGTGCCACCAGTGACCCGACTAGTACAATAATCGGGGAGCTGTTTTTT,CATSDPTSTIIGELFF,-,-,TRBV24-1,TRBJ2-2
TGTGCCAGCAGCCGAGGAGGAAGGGACACAGATACGCAGTATTTT,CASSRGGRDTDTQYF,-,-,TRBV7-2,TRBJ2-3
TGTGCCAGCTCGACTTCGCTAGGCGGTCTGGACGAGCAGTACTTC,CASSTSLGGLDEQYF,-,many,TRBV18,TRBJ2-7
TGTGCCAGCAGCTTGGTAGATAGAGACTATGGCTACACCTTC,CASSLVDRDYGYTF,-,few,TRBV5-6,TRBJ1-2
TGTGCCAGCAGCTTAGTTGGGGCAGGGGGGATGAAGGAAGAGACCCAGTACTTC,CASSLVGAGGMKEETQYF,-,few,TRBV11-2,TRBJ2-5
TGTGCCAGCAGCTTAGGGGGACAGGCTGGGGGAATTCAGTACTTC,CASSLGGQAGGIQYF,TRBD1,-,TRBV7-2,TRBJ2-4
TGTGCCAGCAGCCCGAATGGGGGGATTGGCTATGGCTACACCTTC,CASSPNGGIGYGYTF,-,-,TRBV27,TRBJ1-2
TGTGCCAGCAGGTCCAGGGGGGAGGCAGATACGCAGTATTTT,CASRSRGEADTQYF,-,few,TRBV7-9,TRBJ2-3
TGCGCCAGCAGCCAGGGACAGCAAGAGACCCAGTACTTC,CASSQGQQETQYF,TRBD1,many,TRBV5-1,TRBJ2-5
TGTGCCAGCAGTTTGGGCCTACGACTACTGGATACGCAGTATTTT,CASSLGLRLLDTQYF,-,many,TRBV12-3/TRBV12-4,TRBJ2-3
TGTGCCTGGAGGCCAGGCGTCATGGATCGGGAGACCCAGTACTTC,CAWRPGVMDRETQYF,-,few,TRBV30,TRBJ2-5
TGTGCCAGCAGCTTAGCTAAACTAGCGGGGGGGCCTTTTGGAGATACGCAGTATTTT,CASSLAKLAGGPFGDTQYF,TRBD2,few,TRBV7-2,TRBJ2-3
TGCGCCAGCAGCTTGGATTCAGGTCCGAGAGAGCAGTTCTTC,CASSLDSGPREQFF,-,few,TRBV5-1,TRBJ2-1
TGTGCCAGCGGTCGACAGGGGCGGTCCTACGAGCAGTACTTC,CASGRQGRSYEQYF,TRBD1,few,TRBV7-2,TRBJ2-7
TGCAGTGCTAGAGAGGACGGACAGGTCCCTGAAGCTTTCTTT,CSAREDGQVPEAFF,TRBD1,few,TRBV20-1,TRBJ1-1
TGTGCCACCAGCAGAGATCGGCAGGCTAACTATGGCTACACCTTC,CATSRDRQANYGYTF,-,-,TRBV15,TRBJ1-2
TGTGCCATCAGACAGGGGAACGGTGGAAACACCATATATTTT,CAIRQGNGGNTIYF,TRBD1,many,TRBV10-3,TRBJ1-3
TGTGCCAGCAGATCACGGAAACAGGGGGCTTTAGAGACCCAGTACTTC,CASRSRKQGALETQYF,TRBD1,many,TRBV11-2,TRBJ2-5
TGTGCCATCAGAAAGACTAGCGGGGGCTTTCGCAATGAGCAGTTCTTC,CAIRKTSGGFRNEQFF,TRBD2,many,TRBV10-3,TRBJ2-1
TGTGCCAGCAGCGTATCCCGAATCACTGCCACCGGGGAGCTGTTTTTT,CASSVSRITATGELFF,-,few,TRBV12-3/TRBV12-4,TRBJ2-2
TGTGCCAGCAGCGGGAGGGCCTCTTGGGAGCAGTACTTC,CASSGRASWEQYF,TRBD2,few,TRBV28,TRBJ2-7
TGTGCCATCAGTAACTACGAGCAGTACTTC,CAISNYEQYF,-,few,TRBV10-3,TRBJ2-7
TGTGCCAGCAGCCAAGTCCCCTCGAACACCGGGGAGCTGTTTTTT,CASSQVPSNTGELFF,-,many,TRBV3-1,TRBJ2-2
TGCGCCAGCAGTACGGGAGACAATGAGCAGTTCTTC,CASSTGDNEQFF,-,many,TRBV5-1,TRBJ2-1
TGTGCCAGCACCCTAAGGAGCTCTGGGGCCAACGTCCTGACTTTC,CASTLRSSGANVLTF,-,-,TRBV7-2,TRBJ2-6
TGTGCCAGCAGTGACCCGCTTGGGGGTTTGGGTAATTCACCCCTCCACTTT,CASSDPLGGLGNSPLHF,-,-,TRBV25-1,TRBJ1-6